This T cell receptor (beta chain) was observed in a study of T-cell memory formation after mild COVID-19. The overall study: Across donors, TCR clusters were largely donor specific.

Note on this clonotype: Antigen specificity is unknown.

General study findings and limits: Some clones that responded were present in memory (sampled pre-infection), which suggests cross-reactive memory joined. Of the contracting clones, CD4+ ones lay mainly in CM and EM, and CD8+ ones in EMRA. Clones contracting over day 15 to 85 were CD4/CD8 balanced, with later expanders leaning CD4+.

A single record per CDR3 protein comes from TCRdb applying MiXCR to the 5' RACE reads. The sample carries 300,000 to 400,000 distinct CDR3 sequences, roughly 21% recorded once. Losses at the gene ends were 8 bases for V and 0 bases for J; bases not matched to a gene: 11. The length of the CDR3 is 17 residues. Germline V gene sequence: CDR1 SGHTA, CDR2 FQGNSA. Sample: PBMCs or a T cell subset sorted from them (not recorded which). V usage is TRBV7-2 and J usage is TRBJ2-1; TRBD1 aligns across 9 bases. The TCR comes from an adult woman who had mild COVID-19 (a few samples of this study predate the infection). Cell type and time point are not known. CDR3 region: CASSYVDRGYSYNEQFF. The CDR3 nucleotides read TGTGCCAGCTCCTACGTAGACAGGGGGTACTCCTACAATGAGCAGTTCTTC. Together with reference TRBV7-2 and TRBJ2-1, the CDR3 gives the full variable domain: GAGVSQSPSNKVTEKGKDVELRCDPISGHTALYWYRQSLGQGLEFLIYFQGNSAPDKSGLPSDRFSAERTGGSVSTLTIQRTQQEDSAVYLCASSYVDRGYSYNEQFFGPGTRLTVL.